This TCR beta chain was sequenced for a study of blood T cell repertoires in COVID-19. Study-wide context: The origin of the acute and convalescent COVID-19 samples was the United States, Italy and Spain. T cells, B-cell-depleted T cells, or PBMCs supplied cDNA or gDNA.

This clone has only a few counts. Methods used by the authors: Estimated nucleated cell counts came from reference gene primer amplification. Assay used: immunoSEQ multiplex PCR; TCRdb lists only in-frame clones, some missing. V, J and clone size are taken as reported in that table, and D and trimming were inferred from the DNA itself. This table holds 70,000 to 100,000 clones, roughly 72% found once. The CDR3 sequence is 15 residues long. Germline V gene lookup returns CDR1 GTSNPN and CDR2 SVGIG (reference sequence). V was pared by 3 bases and J by 0 bases, with 7 bases of the junction left unmatched.

The chain carries TRBV30 and TRBJ1-1; TRBD1 aligns across 7 bases. Sequencing was done on a sample of peripheral blood. The TCR sequence derives from a woman aged 55-69 years in a cohort sampled during active or convalescent COVID-19. CDR3 loop: CAWRNDRVMNTEAFF. The CDR3 DNA is TGTGCCTGGAGAAACGACAGGGTTATGAACACTGAAGCTTTCTTT.